The rows below give T cell receptor beta chains drawn from one sample of a study of T cell clonotyping in hematopoietic cell transplantation. Generated by immunoSEQ multiplex PCR, the TCRdb table keeps only in-frame clones and is missing some. The sample shows about 10,000 clones, 80% to 95% of them seen only once. The source material was PBMCs, sampled 100 days after allogeneic stem cell transplant. Source of these receptors: a male patient between 45 and 59 years old who had an allogeneic stem cell transplant from a related donor, so T cells may come from the graft donor. Some clones in this sample may be carry-over from other donors' samples. CDR3s include the opening cysteine and the closing phenylalanine or tryptophan. The D gene is left open where the match is weak. Size values are once, few and many counts, or a class for expanded clones, and some rows have none.

v_gene,j_gene,abundance,d_gene,CDR3nt,CDR3aa
TRBV10-3,TRBJ1-6,.,TRBD1,TGTGCCAGTCACCGGGACAGCAATTCACCCCTCCACTTT,CASHRDSNSPLHF
TRBV5-8,TRBJ1-1,.,.,TGTGCCAGCAGCTTGGGACCGGGGGCTCATGGTGAAGCTTTCTTT,CASSLGPGAHGEAFF
TRBV27,TRBJ2-1,.,TRBD1,TGTGCCAGCAGTCCCGGGACAGTAAATGAGCAGTTCTTC,CASSPGTVNEQFF
TRBV6-1,TRBJ2-7,.,.,TGTGCCAGCAGTGAAATGGGCCAGGGTCACGAGCAGTACTTC,CASSEMGQGHEQYF
TRBV7-2,TRBJ2-7,.,TRBD1,TGTGCCAGCAGCGGACAGGGCCAGAGGGTCTACGAGCAGTACTTC,CASSGQGQRVYEQYF
TRBV5-4,TRBJ2-4,.,.,TGTGCCAGCAGCGGGGCCAAAAACATTCAGTACTTC,CASSGAKNIQYF
TRBV7-2,TRBJ2-7,.,TRBD1,TGTGCCAGCAGCTCCGGGACAGGGGTGTACGAGCAGTACTTC,CASSSGTGVYEQYF
TRBV19,TRBJ2-1,.,.,TGTGCCAGTAGTATTATCCTATACAATGAGCAGTTCTTC,CASSIILYNEQFF
TRBV20-1,TRBJ2-7,.,.,TGCAGTGCTTGGACAGACTACGAGCAGTACTTC,CSAWTDYEQYF
TRBV7-6,TRBJ2-3,.,.,TGTGCCAGCAGCTTAGCGATCTCAGATACGCAGTATTTT,CASSLAISDTQYF
TRBV7-9,TRBJ1-2,.,.,TGTGCCAGCAGCTTAGCGAACAGGCTCTATGGCTACACCTTC,CASSLANRLYGYTF
TRBV7-9,TRBJ1-1,.,.,TGTGCCAGCAGCGTTCAGGGAGGAACTGAAGCTTTCTTT,CASSVQGGTEAFF
TRBV19,TRBJ1-2,.,.,TGTGCCAGTAGTATCGAGTCTCGGGGCAGGGACTCTGGCTACACCTTC,CASSIESRGRDSGYTF
TRBV27,TRBJ1-3,.,.,TGTGCCAGCAGCCGAGGACAGAGCTTGAGCACCATATATTTT,CASSRGQSLSTIYF
TRBV4-3,TRBJ2-2,.,TRBD1,TGCGCCAGCAGCCTAACAGGGGACAACACCGGGGAGCTGTTTTTT,CASSLTGDNTGELFF
TRBV28,TRBJ1-2,.,TRBD1,TGTGCCAGCAGTTTTTCCTCAGGGGGGCACACCTTC,CASSFSSGGHTF
TRBV5-1,TRBJ2-7,.,TRBD2,TGCGCCAGCAGGACTAGCGGGAGTTCATACGAGCAGTACTTC,CASRTSGSSYEQYF
TRBV6-1,TRBJ1-1,.,.,TGTGCCAGCAGTGCGACGGACCCGGGGTTCGGAACTGAAGCTTTCTTT,CASSATDPGFGTEAFF
TRBV7-8,TRBJ2-7,.,.,TGTGCCAGCAGCTTAGTTTGGGGACAAGGTGTCTACGAGCAGTACTTC,CASSLVWGQGVYEQYF
TRBV15,TRBJ1-6,.,.,TGTGCCACCAGCAGAGGTAGTCGGGCCACTAATTCACCCCTCCACTTT,CATSRGSRATNSPLHF
TRBV11-1,TRBJ2-1,.,TRBD2,TGTGCCAGCAGCTTAGAGAGCGGGGAAGCCTACAATGAGCAGTTCTTC,CASSLESGEAYNEQFF
TRBV6-5,TRBJ1-6,.,.,TGTGCCAGCAGGTACGATGGAGCAGGGTATAATTCACCCCTCCACTTT,CASRYDGAGYNSPLHF
TRBV27,TRBJ2-2,.,.,TGTGCCAGCAGTTTCGGGGGTCGCACCGGGGAGCTGTTTTTT,CASSFGGRTGELFF
TRBV5-1,TRBJ2-5,few,TRBD1,TGCGCCAGCAGCTTGGGTTTCCAGGGGGCCCAGTACTTC,CASSLGFQGAQYF
TRBV9,TRBJ2-7,.,TRBD1,TGTGCCAGCAGCGTCGCCGGGACAGGAGGCTCCTACGAGCAGTACTTC,CASSVAGTGGSYEQYF
TRBV29-1,TRBJ1-1,.,.,TGCAGCGGAATTAGGCAAAACACTGAAGCTTTCTTT,CSGIRQNTEAFF
TRBV7-2,TRBJ1-1,once,.,TGTGCCAGCAGCTTATCGAGCCCCCCTATTGAAGCTTTCTTT,CASSLSSPPIEAFF
TRBV7-2,TRBJ2-5,.,.,TGTGCCAGCAGCCCTGGCGGGACCCTCAGGAGGGAGACCCAGTACTTC,CASSPGGTLRRETQYF
TRBV18,TRBJ1-5,.,.,TGTGCCAGCTCACCCCGGCAGGGCGGTCAGCCCCAGCATTTT,CASSPRQGGQPQHF
TRBV7-9,TRBJ1-2,.,TRBD1,TGTGCCAGCAGCCCAGACAGGGCCGACTATGGCTACACCTTC,CASSPDRADYGYTF
TRBV9,TRBJ2-7,.,TRBD1,TGTGCCAGCAGCGTAGGACAGGGGGCCCAAGAGCAGTACTTC,CASSVGQGAQEQYF
TRBV11-3,TRBJ2-7,.,.,TGTGCCAGCAGCTTAGATTTCAGCCACGAGCAGTACTTC,CASSLDFSHEQYF
TRBV6-1,TRBJ1-5,.,TRBD1,TGTGCCAGCAGTTGGACAGGGGGTATAGATCAGCCCCAGCATTTT,CASSWTGGIDQPQHF
TRBV10-3,TRBJ2-1,.,TRBD1,TGTGCCATCAGCCTTACTAGAATTAGGGACAGGGGATGGCATGAGCAGTTCTTC,CAISLTRIRDRGWHEQFF
TRBV5-4,TRBJ1-1,.,.,TGTGCCAGCAGCTTGTTTGGGTTGGGGAACACTGAAGCTTTCTTT,CASSLFGLGNTEAFF
TRBV2,TRBJ2-2,.,.,TGTGCCAGCCTCGGTCCGTCGAACACCGGGGAGCTGTTTTTT,CASLGPSNTGELFF
TRBV7-6,TRBJ1-3,.,.,TGTGCCAGCAGCTTAGCGGAGAACACCATATATTTT,CASSLAENTIYF
TRBV27,TRBJ2-1,.,TRBD2,TGTGCCAGCAGCCGCGGGGCTAATCGGGGGGGCTTTAATGAGCAGTTCTTC,CASSRGANRGGFNEQFF
TRBV6-5,TRBJ2-3,.,TRBD2,TGTGCCAGCAGTTACTCGCTGCGGGGGACAGATACGCAGTATTTT,CASSYSLRGTDTQYF
TRBV2,TRBJ2-3,.,.,TGTGCCAGCCCTACAGGGACATCTAGCACAGATACGCAGTATTTT,CASPTGTSSTDTQYF
TRBV28,TRBJ2-6,.,.,TGTGCCAGCAGTTCGGACGTATACTCTGGGGCCAACGTCCTGACTTTC,CASSSDVYSGANVLTF
TRBV4-1,TRBJ1-1,.,.,TGCGCCAGCAGCCAAGCGAACACTGAAGCTTTCTTT,CASSQANTEAFF
TRBV6-5,TRBJ1-5,.,.,TGTGCCAGCAGTTACTCCGGGGGTGACAATCAGCCCCAGCATTTT,CASSYSGGDNQPQHF
TRBV27,TRBJ2-7,.,.,TGTGCCAGCAGGACAGACCAGTTGGGCGAGCAGTACTTC,CASRTDQLGEQYF
TRBV6-5,TRBJ2-7,.,.,TGTGCCAGCAGTTACATACCAGGGGAGGTGGAGGAGCAGTACTTC,CASSYIPGEVEEQYF
TRBV5-1,TRBJ1-5,few,.,TGCGCCAGCAGCTTAGGGACACCTAATCAGCCCCAGCATTTT,CASSLGTPNQPQHF
TRBV7-9,TRBJ2-7,once,TRBD1,TGTGCCAGCAGCTTAGCACAGGGGGCAGCCTACGAGCAGTACTTC,CASSLAQGAAYEQYF
TRBV27,TRBJ1-2,.,.,TGTGCCAGCAGTCCAGAATTTCCTAACTATGGCTACACCTTC,CASSPEFPNYGYTF
TRBV7-8,TRBJ2-7,.,.,TGTGCCAGCAGCATGCGGACAGCCTCCTACGAGCAGTACTTC,CASSMRTASYEQYF
TRBV6-1,TRBJ1-1,.,TRBD1,TGTGCCGGACAGGGGCGAGGCACTGAAGCTTTCTTT,CAGQGRGTEAFF
TRBV6-1,TRBJ1-4,.,.,TGTGCCAGCAGTGATTTTAGCGGCAGTCCACTGTTTTTT,CASSDFSGSPLFF
TRBV4-1,TRBJ1-1,.,TRBD1,TGCGCCAGCAGCCATATTACCGACAGGGCCAAGGGCGCTGAAGCTTTCTTT,CASSHITDRAKGAEAFF
TRBV30,TRBJ1-2,.,.,TGTGCCTGGAGTGGAGGGTTTGGCTACACCTTC,CAWSGGFGYTF
TRBV5-6,TRBJ2-1,once,.,TGTGCCAGCAGCTTGTGGCGTAATGAGCAGTTCTTC,CASSLWRNEQFF
TRBV28,TRBJ2-3,.,.,TGTGCCAGCAGTTTATCAGATACGCAGTATTTT,CASSLSDTQYF